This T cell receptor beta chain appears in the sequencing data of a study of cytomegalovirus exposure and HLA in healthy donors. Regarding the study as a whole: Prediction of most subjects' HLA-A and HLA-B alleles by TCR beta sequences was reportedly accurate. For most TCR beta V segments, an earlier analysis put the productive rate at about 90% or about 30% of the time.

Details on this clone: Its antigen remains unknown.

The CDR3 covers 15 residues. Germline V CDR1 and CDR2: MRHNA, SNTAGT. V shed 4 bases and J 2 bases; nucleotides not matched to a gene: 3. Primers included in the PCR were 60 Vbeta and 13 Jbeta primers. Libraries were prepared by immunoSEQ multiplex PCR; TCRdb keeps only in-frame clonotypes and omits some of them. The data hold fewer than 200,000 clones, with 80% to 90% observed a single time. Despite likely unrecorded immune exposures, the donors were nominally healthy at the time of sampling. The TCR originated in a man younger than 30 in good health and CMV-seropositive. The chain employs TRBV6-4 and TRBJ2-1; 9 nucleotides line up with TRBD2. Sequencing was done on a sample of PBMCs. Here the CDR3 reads CASSVIAGAYNEQFF. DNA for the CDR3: TGTGCCAGCAGTGTGATAGCGGGGGCCTACAATGAGCAGTTCTTC.